One sample yielded the 10 T cell receptor beta chains listed below, sequenced in a study of Ad26.COV2.S vaccination and SARS-CoV-2 variants. Sequencing was performed with immunoSEQ multiplex PCR; in TCRdb, only in-frame clones are kept and a portion is missing. The data show 350,000 to 450,000 clones, with roughly nine tenths seen just once and roughly 3.9% held by the top ten. The sequencing used peripheral blood, collected after recovery from COVID-19. These receptors were collected from a human donor who had recovered from COVID-19.

This chain links TRBV9 with TRBJ2-6; possibly TRBD1 or TRBD2 for D (5 bases each). CDR3 size: 15 residues. Trimming pared 3 bases from V and 4 bases from J, leaving 11 bases between. Germline CDR1 SGDLS, CDR2 YYNGEE. The CDR3 nucleotides are TGTGCCAGCAGCGCCGGGACCCTCGGGGCCAACGTCCTGACTTTC. Translated: CASSAGTLGANVLTF.

The chain links TRBV9 to TRBJ1-2; D ambiguous. V was clipped by 3 bases and J by 6 bases, with 18 bases between them. Germline V lookup: CDR1 SGDLS, CDR2 YYNGEE. The CDR3 loop spans 15 amino acids. In DNA form, the CDR3 reads TGTGCCAGCAGCGCGAACGCGGGAACTCAGGATGGCTACACCTTC. Encoded protein: CASSANAGTQDGYTF.

The CDR3 DNA reads TGTGCCAGCAGCCCAAGGGATTCTGGAAACACCATATATTTT. Its translation is CASSPRDSGNTIYF. The chain uses TRBV6-5 and TRBJ1-3; D not resolved. This CDR3 contains 14 residues. Germline CDR1 and CDR2: MNHEY and SVGAGI. Trimming cost V 6 bases and J 1 base, with 10 bases left between them.

The gene calls are TRBV18 and TRBJ2-7; TRBD1 might be the D (5 bases). This CDR3 is 14 amino acids long. Trimming stripped 2 bases from V and 4 bases from J, with 12 bases between. Germline values: CDR1 KGHSH, CDR2 LQKENI. The CDR3 DNA sequence: TGTGCCAGCTCACCAGGCACAGGCGTATACGAGCAGTACTTC. Its translation is CASSPGTGVYEQYF. The full variable domain, its missing parts supplied by reference TRBV18 and TRBJ2-7, is NAGVMQNPRHLVRRRGQEARLRCSPMKGHSHVYWYRQLPEEGLKFMVYLQKENIIDESGMPKERFSAEFPKEGPSILRIQQVVRGDSAAYFCASSPGTGVYEQYFGPGTRLTVT.

This sequence joins TRBV29-1 and TRBJ2-7; the D call may be TRBD1 or TRBD2 (5 bases each). Germline V gene lookup returns CDR1 SQVTM and CDR2 ANQGSEA. The CDR3 is 13 amino acids. V was shortened by 6 bases and J by 4 bases, with 16 bases between the two germline ends. The CDR3 DNA sequence: TGCAGCGTCCAAAGGGTGGGGGTTTACGAGCAGTACTTC. This translates into CSVQRVGVYEQYF.

The V gene is TRBV5-1, the J gene TRBJ1-5; TRBD1 matches at 7 bases. Germline loops: CDR1 SGHRS, CDR2 YFSETQ. The CDR3 covers 15 residues. V gave up 1 base and J gave up 6 bases; unmatched junction bases: 7. The chain's CDR3 is CASSLTGDLTQPQHF. As DNA, the CDR3 is TGCGCCAGCAGCTTGACAGGGGATCTCACTCAGCCCCAGCATTTT.

This rearrangement joins TRBV27 to TRBJ2-1; 8 bases are a match to TRBD2. This CDR3 has 12 amino acids. Germline V gives CDR1 MNHEY, CDR2 SMNVEV (reference sequence). With V trimmed by 5 bases and J by 10 bases, 4 bases remained unmatched. Written as DNA, the CDR3 is TGTGCCAGCAGTCCGGGGGGGCGGGAGCAGTTCTTC. Translating gives CASSPGGREQFF.

Concerning this clone: Other DNA variants within this sample encode the same CDR3. The V call is TRBV19, the J call TRBJ2-7; 8 bases match TRBD2. After removal of 1 base from V and 4 bases from J, the junction contained 3 bases not matched to a gene. The CDR3 length is 14 residues. Germline V gene data show CDR1 as LNHDA and CDR2 as SQIVND (reference sequence). CDR3: CASSIGRGAYEQYF. Here the CDR3 DNA reads TGTGCCAGTAGTATAGGGCGGGGGGCTTACGAGCAGTACTTC. Variable domain in full (rest from reference TRBV19 and TRBJ2-7): DGGITQSPKYLFRKEGQNVTLSCEQNLNHDAMYWYRQDPGQGLRLIYYSQIVNDFQKGDIAEGYSVSREKKESFPLTVTSAQKNPTAFYLCASSIGRGAYEQYFGPGTRLTVT.

This clone has a handful of counts. Other nucleotide sequences from this sample produce the same CDR3. This chain links TRBV29-1 with TRBJ1-2; D is ambiguous. The ends were cut back, 7 bases at V and 6 bases at J, with 9 bases in the middle. The CDR3 covers 10 residues. CDR1 is SQVTM, CDR2 ANQGSEA, per germline. The CDR3 loop reads CSAGGNGYTF. Here the CDR3 DNA reads TGCAGCGCTGGAGGCAATGGCTACACCTTC.

The chain recombines TRBV12-3 or TRBV12-4 with TRBJ2-7, with TRBD1 matching 7 bases. The CDR3 is made up of 13 amino acids. Germline trimming cut 7 bases from V and 5 bases from J; bases unmatched to any gene: 8. For the CDR3, the DNA is TGTGCCAGCACTCTAACAGGGGCCGACGAGCAGTACTTC. As protein: CASTLTGADEQYF.